The entry that follows covers one TCR beta chain sequence. Its matching antigen is unknown. The entry originates in a study of T cell responses to AZD1222 COVID-19 vaccine. As for the study in general: Second doses that came at about 4 or about 12 weeks were put together.

Regarding the study as a whole: AZD1222 recipients seropositive at baseline numbered only five to seven. The peak T cell response came first, and repertoires were sampled only after it. Spike as a whole was targeted by vaccine-associated CD4 TCRs, dominant at 160-218 and 743-854.

Germline CDR1 reads LNHDA; CDR2 reads SQIVND (reference sequence). The CDR3 is made up of 16 amino acids. Germline trimming cut 5 bases from V and 6 bases from J; bases unmatched to any gene: 13. Method: immunoSEQ multiplex PCR; TCRdb's copy keeps in-frame clones and lacks some. The table has under 150,000 clones, 93% seen once. The rearrangement links TRBV19 to TRBJ1-5; 7 bases map to TRBD1. The sequence was obtained from an adult in good health. This specimen consisted of peripheral blood, obtained on day 0 of AZD1222 vaccination. CDR3 amino acids: CASSPRQGSAGQPQHF. The CDR3 DNA sequence: TGTGCCAGTAGTCCCCGACAGGGCTCAGCGGGTCAGCCCCAGCATTTT.